The 30 T cell receptor beta chains reported below all come from one sample, sequenced in a study of CD8+CD57+ T cells in acquired aplastic anemia. For CDR3 and TCR beta VDJ profiling, genomic DNA was the template used. TCRdb re-derived calls from the reads in MiXCR, one entry per CDR3 protein. This table holds 100,000 to 150,000 distinct CDR3 sequences, roughly 50% found once. Sequencing was carried out using sorted CD4+, CD8+, or CD8+CD57+ T cells (not recorded which) from PBMCs. The receptors here all came from a human donor in good health, serving as a control.

In DNA, the CDR3 is TGTGCCAGCAGCGTGACTAGTTTTGCCACCGGGGAGCTGTTTTTT. Protein product: CASSVTSFATGELFF. This rearrangement joins TRBV7-9 to TRBJ2-2; D is possibly TRBD2 (6 bases). Germline values: CDR1 SEHNR, CDR2 FQNEAQ (reference sequence). The CDR3 contains 15 residues. The V and J ends lost 5 bases and 4 bases respectively, with 14 bases between them. Drawing the rest from reference TRBV7-9 and TRBJ2-2, the complete variable domain is DTGVSQNPRHKITKRGQNVTFRCDPISEHNRLYWYRQTLGQGPEFLTYFQNEAQLEKSRLLSDRFSAERPKGSFSTLEIQRTEQGDSAMYLCASSVTSFATGELFFGEGSRLTVL.

This clonotype came up many times. The chain combines TRBV20-1 with TRBJ1-1; D is undetermined. The V gene lost 8 bases and the J gene lost 1 base, with 11 bases spanning the gap. The V gene's germline CDR1 is DFQATT and CDR2 SNEGSKA (reference sequence). This CDR3 has 12 amino acids. The CDR3 loop is CSTSPPNTEAFF. The DNA for the CDR3 is TGCAGTACGAGTCCCCCGAACACTGAAGCTTTCTTT.

The V gene is TRBV2, the J gene TRBJ2-1; tentatively, D is TRBD1 (5 bases). Germline V lookup: CDR1 SNHLY, CDR2 FYNNEI. The CDR3 loop spans 12 amino acids. V lost 2 bases to trimming and J lost 9 bases, with 8 bases between them. This chain's CDR3 is CASSELGLEQFF. The CDR3 DNA is TGTGCCAGCAGTGAACTGGGGCTTGAGCAGTTCTTC.

The genes are TRBV7-8 and TRBJ2-3, with TRBD2 matching over 12 bases. The ends lost 6 bases at V and 6 bases at J; junction bases unmatched: 7. The germline V gene encodes CDR1 SGHVS and CDR2 FQNEAQ. This CDR3 is built from 15 residues. This CDR3 is CASSPSGGASDTQYF. The CDR3 bases are TGTGCCAGCAGTCCTAGCGGGGGGGCCAGTGATACGCAGTATTTT.

This clonotype was picked up a small number of times. This sequence may be a read error, since a much larger clone differs from it by one base. This rearrangement joins TRBV12-3 or TRBV12-4 to TRBJ2-7, with TRBD1 matching 11 bases. This CDR3 has 14 amino acids. The CDR3: CAGSLGDRGYEQYF. In DNA form, the CDR3 reads TGTGCCGGCAGTTTGGGGGACAGGGGGTACGAGCAGTACTTC.

The chain employs TRBV2 and TRBJ2-3; D is possibly TRBD1 or TRBD2 (5 bases each). CDR1 and CDR2 from the germline V gene are SNHLY and FYNNEI. This CDR3 comprises 15 residues. The ends were cut back, 1 base at V and 0 bases at J, with 8 bases in the middle. CDR3 protein: CASSEVGDSTDTQYF. Written as DNA, the CDR3 is TGTGCCAGCAGTGAAGTAGGGGACAGCACAGATACGCAGTATTTT.

The rearrangement uses TRBV5-1 and TRBJ1-2; D may be TRBD1 (5 bases). The V and J ends lost 5 bases and 5 bases respectively, with 19 bases between them. The CDR3 covers 15 residues. Germline lookup yields CDR1 SGHRS and CDR2 YFSETQ. The CDR3 DNA follows: TGCGCCAGCAGTTCAGGTCAGGGCGCAGTGTATGGCTACACCTTC. It yields the protein CASSSGQGAVYGYTF.

The V and J genes are TRBV7-9 and TRBJ2-2; D gene uncertain. V was trimmed by 4 bases and J by 3 bases, leaving 6 bases between them. Germline V lookup: CDR1 SEHNR, CDR2 FQNEAQ (reference sequence). This CDR3 region has 13 residues. For the CDR3, the DNA is TGTGCCAGCAGCTCAAGGTACACCGGGGAGCTGTTTTTT. Protein sequence: CASSSRYTGELFF.

The chain employs TRBV5-1 and TRBJ1-1; D is ambiguous. Germline V gene lookup returns CDR1 SGHRS and CDR2 YFSETQ. This CDR3 has 15 amino acids. Trimming pared 0 bases from V and 3 bases from J, leaving 12 bases between. CDR3 loop: CASSLVYRTDTEAFF. The CDR3 DNA sequence: TGCGCCAGCAGCTTGGTTTACAGAACGGACACTGAAGCTTTCTTT. Full variable domain (missing parts from reference TRBV5-1 and TRBJ1-1): KAGVTQTPRYLIKTRGQQVTLSCSPISGHRSVSWYQQTPGQGLQFLFEYFSETQRNKGNFPGRFSGRQFSNSRSEMNVSTLELGDSALYLCASSLVYRTDTEAFFGQGTRLTVV.

The chain combines TRBV19 with TRBJ1-2, with D perhaps matching TRBD1 (6 bases). Germline V CDR1 and CDR2: LNHDA, SQIVND (reference sequence). This CDR3 has 14 residues. Trimming cost V 7 bases and J 4 bases, with 16 bases left between them. The CDR3 here is CASNRASDSYGYTF. CDR3 nucleotide sequence: TGTGCCAGTAATCGCGCCTCGGACAGCTATGGCTACACCTTC.

This clonotype was recorded a few times. V gene TRBV11-3 combines with J gene TRBJ1-2, with TRBD1 as a possible D gene (5 bases). V gave up 5 bases and J gave up 8 bases, with 15 bases separating them. This CDR3 comprises 13 residues. Germline CDR1 and CDR2: SGHNT and YENEEA. CDR3 bases: TGTGCCAGCAGCCGTCGGACTTGGGACGGCTACACCTTC. Its translation: CASSRRTWDGYTF.

Points on this clonotype: Being one base from a much bigger clone, this may be a read error. The J gene is TRBJ2-5, the V gene TRBV5-1; 8 nucleotides align to TRBD1. This CDR3 is 14 amino acids long. J was trimmed by 4 bases and V by 3 bases; bases with no gene match: 5. Germline lookup yields CDR1 SGHRS and CDR2 YFSETQ. The CDR3 here is CASSYRQGTETQYF. The CDR3 DNA reads as TGCGCCAGCAGCTACCGACAGGGGACAGAGACCCAGTACTTC.

The chain joins TRBV10-3 to TRBJ1-2, with D possibly TRBD1 on 5 matching bases. Germline CDR1 reads ENHRY; CDR2 reads SYGVKD. The CDR3 is 12 amino acids. V dropped 8 bases and J dropped 5 bases, with 12 bases sitting between them. The CDR3 sequence: CAISGGGYGYTF. In DNA, the CDR3 is TGTGCCATCTCCGGGGGGGGTTATGGCTACACCTTC.

CDR3 loop: CASSLGLAGGFYNEQFF. The CDR3 bases are TGTGCCAGCAGCCTGGGACTAGCGGGGGGATTCTACAATGAGCAGTTCTTC. V and J are TRBV5-4 and TRBJ2-1; 15 bases agree with TRBD2. CDR1 is SGHNT and CDR2 is YYREEE in the germline V gene (reference sequence). With 4 bases clipped from V and 3 bases from J, the junction kept 5 bases outside the gene matches. The CDR3 is 17 residues long.

At least ten counts were recorded for this clonotype. V gene TRBV6-1 combines with J gene TRBJ1-2, with D hard to call. The ends were cut back, 8 bases at V and 2 bases at J, with 15 bases in the middle. The CDR3 sequence is 14 residues long. Germline V gene lookup returns CDR1 MNHNS and CDR2 SASEGT. CDR3 sequence reads: CASRRTLSNYGYTF. CDR3 DNA: TGTGCCAGCCGAAGAACCCTCTCAAACTATGGCTACACCTTC.

The chain has TRBV20-1 and TRBJ1-1; D possibly corresponds to TRBD1 (5 bases). The germline V gene has CDR1 DFQATT and CDR2 SNEGSKA (reference sequence). V gave up 5 bases and J gave up 3 bases, with 16 bases separating them. The CDR3 runs to 14 residues. The CDR3 bases are TGCAGTGCTCCCGAGGGGTGGGGGGACACTGAAGCTTTCTTT. This gives the protein CSAPEGWGDTEAFF.

In this sample, this clonotype turned up many times. The J gene is TRBJ2-7, the V gene TRBV18; tentative D call: TRBD1 (6 bases). Between the trimmed V and J ends, which lost 3 bases and 2 bases, there was a span of 11 bases. This CDR3 comprises 14 residues. From germline, CDR1 is KGHSH and CDR2 LQKENI. The CDR3 sequence is CASSPGTWTYEQYF. The CDR3, as DNA: TGTGCCAGCTCACCTGGGACATGGACCTACGAGCAGTACTTC.

The chain has TRBV3-1 and TRBJ1-3; tentative D call: TRBD1 (6 bases). The CDR3 contains 13 residues. Germline CDR1 is LGHDT and CDR2 is YNNKEL (reference sequence). Trimming left V 5 bases short and J 13 bases short, with 18 bases between. CDR3 in DNA: TGTGCCAGCAGCGCCGGGGGGCAGGCCACGATATATTTT. Encoded protein: CASSAGGQATIYF.

The J gene is TRBJ1-1, the V gene TRBV25-1; D is undetermined. The ends were cut back, 4 bases at V and 3 bases at J, with 15 bases in the middle. The CDR3 is 15 amino acids. Germline lookup yields CDR1 MGHDK and CDR2 SYGVNS. The CDR3 DNA follows: TGTGCCAGCAGTGGGAGACTAAGCAGTGACACTGAAGCTTTCTTT. Translated, it gives CASSGRLSSDTEAFF.

In this sample, this clonotype turned up many times. The chain carries TRBV6-1 and TRBJ1-1; 8 bases map to TRBD1. Germline V CDR1 and CDR2: MNHNS, SASEGT. The junction had 8 bases not matched to a gene; V was cut back by 6 bases and J by 5 bases. This CDR3 comprises 14 residues. The CDR3, as DNA: TGTGCCAGCAGAGGGACAGGAGGGCTGACTGAAGCTTTCTTT. Translation gives CASRGTGGLTEAFF.

The J gene is TRBJ2-6, the V gene TRBV12-3 or TRBV12-4; 11 nucleotides align to TRBD2. V shed 5 bases and J 2 bases; nucleotides not matched to a gene: 8. The CDR3 has 18 residues. CDR3 sequence: CASSLFLAGGAGANVLTF. CDR3 sequence (DNA): TGTGCCAGCAGTCTGTTTCTAGCGGGGGGTGCTGGGGCCAACGTCCTGACTTTC.

Many counts were recorded for this clonotype. The J gene is TRBJ1-5, the V gene TRBV11-2; D may be TRBD1 (5 bases). The V end was cut by 2 bases, the J end by 6 bases, with 17 bases between. The CDR3 extends over 16 amino acids. Germline CDR1 SGHAT, CDR2 FQNNGV. The CDR3 protein is CASSLNTATGRQPQHF. In DNA form, the CDR3 reads TGTGCCAGCAGCTTAAATACGGCGACGGGACGTCAGCCCCAGCATTTT.

Worth noting for this clonotype: The junction shows a germline mismatch at one end, possibly a read error. The J gene is TRBJ2-1, the V gene TRBV29-1; weak D call: TRBD2 (5 bases). The CDR3 has 16 amino acids. Germline assignment: CDR1 SQVTM and CDR2 ANQGSEA. CDR3 coding DNA: TGCAGCGCCCGAGACGGGGTGTTGGGCTCCTACAATGAGCAGCTCTTC. It translates to CSARDGVLGSYNEQLF.

In this sample, this clonotype turned up a few times. V gene TRBV12-5 combines with J gene TRBJ2-2; D possibly matches TRBD1 or TRBD2 (5 bases each). Trimming pared 7 bases from V and 5 bases from J, leaving 20 bases between. The germline V gene has CDR1 LGHNT and CDR2 FRNRAP. The CDR3 is 16 residues long. The CDR3 protein is CASAVHVSWGTGELFF. In DNA form, the CDR3 reads TGTGCTAGTGCCGTCCATGTGAGTTGGGGGACCGGGGAGCTGTTTTTT.

The rearrangement links TRBV29-1 to TRBJ1-2; D is perhaps TRBD1 (6 bases). CDR3 length: 12 residues. Germline V gene lookup returns CDR1 SQVTM and CDR2 ANQGSEA. With 6 bases removed from V and 7 bases from J, the gap between germline ends came to 15 bases. The CDR3 nucleotides are TGCAGCGTGAAGGAGGGGGTGGTTGGCTACACCTTC. It translates to CSVKEGVVGYTF.

V gene TRBV15 combines with J gene TRBJ1-2; D is perhaps TRBD1 (6 bases). Trimming removed 3 bases at V and 3 bases at J, with 14 bases between. Germline V gene data show CDR1 as LNHNV and CDR2 as YYDKDF (reference sequence). This CDR3 is built from 15 residues. The chain's CDR3 is CATSSLRTAYYGYTF. CDR3 bases: TGTGCCACCAGCAGTCTCCGGACAGCTTACTATGGCTACACCTTC.

This clonotype was counted many times. The chain employs TRBV20-1 and TRBJ1-2; a weak D match, TRBD1 (6 bases). V was shortened by 3 bases and J by 4 bases, with 15 bases between the two germline ends. Germline CDR1 reads DFQATT; CDR2 reads SNEGSKA (reference sequence). This CDR3 contains 14 residues. DNA for the CDR3: TGCAGTGCTAGCCTTCCGGACAGCCTCTATGGCTACACCTTC. This sequence encodes CSASLPDSLYGYTF.

The V gene is TRBV19, the J gene TRBJ2-1; D is ambiguous. Germline CDR1 is LNHDA and CDR2 is SQIVND (reference sequence). Between the trimmed V and J ends, which lost 5 bases and 9 bases, there was a span of 14 bases. The CDR3 sequence is 13 residues long. The CDR3 reads CASSSSQSSEQFF. CDR3 DNA: TGTGCCAGTAGTTCCAGTCAGTCAAGTGAGCAGTTCTTC.

This clonotype was recorded a few times. A much larger clone is a single base away; this may be a read error. This chain uses TRBV2 with TRBJ2-5; D is possibly TRBD1 (6 bases). CDR1 is SNHLY, CDR2 FYNNEI, per germline. V lost 6 bases and J lost 3, with 23 bases in between. CDR3 length: 17 amino acids. This chain's CDR3 is CASRGARGVKGKETQYF. The CDR3 bases are TGTGCCAGCAGGGGGGCCCGAGGAGTAAAGGGTAAAGAGACCCAGTACTTC.

The chain recombines TRBV12-3 or TRBV12-4 with TRBJ1-1, with a possible D match to TRBD1 (5 bases). Trimming removed 6 bases at V and 4 bases at J, with 12 bases between. The CDR3 is 13 residues long. In nucleotides, the CDR3 is TGTGCCAGCAGCCAGTCCGGGGGCACTGAAGCTTTCTTT. Protein product: CASSQSGGTEAFF.